The 28 T cell receptor beta chains presented below share a single source sample, sequenced in a study of cytomegalovirus exposure and HLA in healthy donors. Generated by immunoSEQ multiplex PCR, the TCRdb table keeps only in-frame clones and is missing some. The sample has about 130,000 clones, over 80% seen once. Specimen: PBMCs. The source is a woman between 25 and 40 years old in good health and CMV-seropositive.

This chain joins TRBV15 and TRBJ1-5, with D possibly being TRBD1 (5 bases). Trimming stripped 3 bases from V and 6 bases from J, with 15 bases between. CDR1 and CDR2 (germline): LNHNV, YYDKDF (reference sequence). This CDR3 region has 15 residues. CDR3 sequence (DNA): TGTGCCACCAGCAGGTGGGGCGGGGGGGGTCAGCCCCAGCATTTT. It is translated as CATSRWGGGGQPQHF.

This clone was observed a single time. The V and J genes are TRBV5-6 and TRBJ2-7; TRBD2 is a possible D gene (6 bases). This CDR3 is 13 amino acids long. V dropped 7 bases and J dropped 0 bases, with 11 bases sitting between them. Germline V gene lookup returns CDR1 SGHDT and CDR2 YYEEEE. DNA of the CDR3: TGTGCCAGCTTGGAGGGGAGCTCCTACGAGCAGTACTTC. As protein: CASLEGSSYEQYF. The whole variable domain, remainder taken from reference TRBV5-6 and TRBJ2-7, is DAGVTQSPTHLIKTRGQQVTLRCSPKSGHDTVSWYQQALGQGPQFIFQYYEEEERQRGNFPDRFSGHQFPNYSSELNVNALLLGDSALYLCASLEGSSYEQYFGPGTRLTVT.

This clone was recorded once. This chain joins TRBV6-1 and TRBJ2-1, with D possibly TRBD2 on 5 matching bases. CDR3 length: 15 amino acids. Germline CDR1 MNHNS, CDR2 SASEGT. The germline V and J ends were trimmed by 6 bases and 3 bases, with 15 bases remaining between them. CDR3 nucleotides: TGTGCCAGCAGCCCAAGAGAGGGAGTCTACAATGAGCAGTTCTTC. Protein: CASSPREGVYNEQFF.

This chain uses TRBV28 with TRBJ2-3, with a tentative D call TRBD2 (6 bases). Germline V gene data show CDR1 as MDHEN and CDR2 as SYDVKM. Trimming cost V 6 bases and J 2 bases, with 9 bases left between them. This CDR3 is 13 amino acids long. CDR3 protein: CASSRLDTDTQYF. In DNA form, the CDR3 reads TGTGCCAGCAGCCGACTAGACACAGATACGCAGTATTTT.

The chain has TRBV13 and TRBJ2-1, with a possible D match to TRBD1 (5 bases). CDR1 and CDR2 (germline): PRHDT, FYEKMQ (reference sequence). CDR3 length: 14 residues. Trimming cost V 1 base and J 3 bases, with 7 bases left between them. CDR3 loop: CASSLEGNYNEQFF. In DNA form, the CDR3 reads TGTGCCAGCAGCTTAGAGGGGAACTACAATGAGCAGTTCTTC.

This chain joins TRBV10-2 and TRBJ2-1, with 11 bases lining up with TRBD2. This CDR3 comprises 15 residues. Germline CDR1 is WSHSY and CDR2 is SAAADI. J gave up 3 bases and V 6 bases, and 4 bases lay outside the gene matches. The DNA of the CDR3 is TGCGCCAGCAGAAAAGGGACTAGCGGCTACAATGAGCAGTTCTTC. Translation gives CASRKGTSGYNEQFF.

The chain joins TRBV7-2 to TRBJ2-3; 12 nucleotides line up with TRBD2. Trimming at V came to 1 base and at J to 1 base, leaving 3 bases not matched to a gene. CDR3 length equals 17 residues. CDR1 is SGHTA and CDR2 is FQGNSA in the germline V gene. The CDR3: CASSLVLAGGGTDTQYF. CDR3 in DNA: TGTGCCAGCAGCTTAGTACTAGCGGGGGGCGGCACAGATACGCAGTATTTT.

V usage is TRBV4-1 and J usage is TRBJ1-1, with TRBD1 identical over 7 bases. V lost 2 bases, J lost 1 base, and 7 bases stayed unmatched. CDR1 and CDR2 (germline): MGHRA, YSYEKL. This CDR3 is 16 amino acids long. CDR3 nucleotide sequence: TGCGCCAGCAGCCAACGACAGGGTCTGAGGAACACTGAAGCTTTCTTT. Its protein product is CASSQRQGLRNTEAFF.

The V and J genes are TRBV13 and TRBJ2-2; 12 nucleotides match TRBD2. The CDR3 length is 15 residues. The germline V gene has CDR1 PRHDT and CDR2 FYEKMQ (reference sequence). The V segment lost 5 bases and the J segment 7 bases; nucleotides outside the gene matches: 5. The CDR3 region is CASSTSGGPDGELFF. The CDR3 DNA reads as TGTGCCAGCAGCACTAGCGGGGGGCCGGACGGGGAGCTGTTTTTT.

The count of this clone is one. This chain joins TRBV18 and TRBJ2-1, with 7 bases fitting TRBD2. This CDR3 is built from 17 residues. Per germline, CDR1 KGHSH and CDR2 LQKENI. V trimming: 3 bases; J trimming: 10 bases; junction bases outside the gene matches: 18. CDR3 DNA: TGTGCCAGCTCACCGTATGGGGGGGAACGCATCAGTCGGGAGCAGTTCTTC. Its protein product is CASSPYGGERISREQFF.

The rearrangement links TRBV18 to TRBJ2-1; TRBD2 aligns across 12 bases. V lost 4 bases and J lost 12; bases outside the gene matches: 10. Germline lookup yields CDR1 KGHSH and CDR2 LQKENI. The length of the CDR3 is 15 residues. CDR3 region: CASSLTSGRHLGQFF. CDR3 in DNA: TGTGCCAGCTCACTCACTAGCGGGAGGCACCTAGGGCAGTTCTTC. The whole variable domain, filled in from reference TRBV18 and TRBJ2-1, reads NAGVMQNPRHLVRRRGQEARLRCSPMKGHSHVYWYRQLPEEGLKFMVYLQKENIIDESGMPKERFSAEFPKEGPSILRIQQVVRGDSAAYFCASSLTSGRHLGQFFGPGTRLTVL.

This chain uses TRBV6-1 with TRBJ2-7, with 8 bases matching TRBD1. Per the germline V gene, CDR1 is MNHNS and CDR2 is SASEGT. This CDR3 spans 15 amino acids. Unmatched junction bases numbered 3, after V lost 0 bases and J lost 2 bases. CDR3 region: CASSEAGTGTYEQYF. The CDR3 coding sequence is TGTGCCAGCAGTGAAGCCGGGACAGGAACCTACGAGCAGTACTTC.

The chain links TRBV7-2 to TRBJ2-3; 8 nucleotides match TRBD2. Losses at the gene ends were 5 bases for V and 3 bases for J; bases not matched to a gene: 10. CDR1 and CDR2 from the germline V gene are SGHTA and FQGNSA. This CDR3 contains 16 residues. For the CDR3, the DNA is TGTGCCAGCAGCCTTAGCGGGACTACGGGGACAGATACGCAGTATTTT. This sequence encodes CASSLSGTTGTDTQYF. Full variable domain (outside the CDR3, taken from reference TRBV7-2 and TRBJ2-3): GAGVSQSPSNKVTEKGKDVELRCDPISGHTALYWYRQSLGQGLEFLIYFQGNSAPDKSGLPSDRFSAERTGGSVSTLTIQRTQQEDSAVYLCASSLSGTTGTDTQYFGPGTRLTVL.

J is TRBJ1-1 and V is TRBV5-1, with D possibly TRBD1 on 5 matching bases. CDR1 SGHRS and CDR2 YFSETQ come from the germline V gene. V was clipped by 0 bases and J by 6 bases, with 12 bases between them. This CDR3 region has 14 residues. This chain's CDR3 is CASSLVAGSAEAFF. For the CDR3, the DNA is TGCGCCAGCAGCTTGGTGGCAGGGTCGGCTGAAGCTTTCTTT.

This chain joins TRBV7-9 and TRBJ1-3, with D uncertain. The CDR3 sequence is 13 residues long. The V and J ends lost 3 bases and 9 bases respectively, with 12 bases between them. Germline V gene lookup returns CDR1 SEHNR and CDR2 FQNEAQ (reference sequence). This CDR3 is CASSFKIGGTIYF. CDR3 DNA: TGTGCCAGCAGCTTTAAGATCGGAGGCACCATATATTTT.

J is TRBJ2-1 and V is TRBV5-1; 10 nucleotides align to TRBD2. With V trimmed by 1 base and J by 0 bases, 10 bases remained unmatched. The CDR3 runs to 19 residues. Germline V CDR1 and CDR2: SGHRS, YFSETQ. The CDR3 nucleotides read TGCGCCAGCAGCTTGTCGGCTAGCGGGGGCCCGAGCTCCTACAATGAGCAGTTCTTC. It encodes CASSLSASGGPSSYNEQFF.

The chain carries TRBV29-1 and TRBJ2-7, with 8 nucleotides matching TRBD1. The length of the CDR3 is 13 residues. Looked up from germline, CDR1 is SQVTM and CDR2 is ANQGSEA. V dropped 5 bases and J dropped 4; count of bases not matched to a gene: 7. CDR3 loop: CSVSGQGWYEQYF. CDR3 in DNA: TGCAGCGTTTCCGGACAGGGTTGGTACGAGCAGTACTTC.

This clone was recorded once. V is TRBV19 and J is TRBJ1-2; 7 bases align to TRBD1. This CDR3 spans 14 amino acids. The germline V gene has CDR1 LNHDA and CDR2 SQIVND (reference sequence). The trim removed 5 bases at V and 7 bases at J, leaving 10 bases unmatched. This CDR3 is CASSDNRGIGGYTF. The CDR3 nucleotides are TGTGCCAGTAGTGACAACAGGGGAATTGGTGGCTACACCTTC.

The rearrangement uses TRBV27 and TRBJ2-6; TRBD1 agrees at 7 bases. Per the germline V gene, CDR1 is MNHEY and CDR2 is SMNVEV (reference sequence). V shed 5 bases, J shed 0 bases, and the junction held 4 bases outside the gene matches. CDR3 size: 16 residues. The CDR3 loop is CASSPGTASGANVLTF. The CDR3 DNA follows: TGTGCCAGCAGTCCGGGGACAGCCTCTGGGGCCAACGTCCTGACTTTC.

The chain recombines TRBV27 with TRBJ1-6; weak D call: TRBD1 (5 bases). Trimming took off 3 bases at V and 9 bases at J, with 6 bases between the two ends. Germline V gene lookup returns CDR1 MNHEY and CDR2 SMNVEV (reference sequence). CDR3 length: 12 residues. The CDR3 DNA is TGTGCCAGCAGTTTGGGGGGTTCACCCCTCCACTTT. Protein: CASSLGGSPLHF.

The chain is built from TRBV11-2 and TRBJ2-2; D remains unclear. V shed 5 bases and J shed 1 base, with 8 bases lying between them. CDR1 is SGHAT, CDR2 FQNNGV, per germline. CDR3 length: 14 residues. The CDR3 nucleotides read TGTGCCAGCAGCGGGCTAAAGAACACCGGGGAGCTGTTTTTT. Translating it yields CASSGLKNTGELFF.

This clone came up a few times. The rearrangement uses TRBV5-1 and TRBJ1-1, with D tentatively TRBD1 (6 bases). In germline, CDR1 is SGHRS, CDR2 YFSETQ. This CDR3 region has 14 residues. Trimming took 1 base from V and 1 from J, leaving 8 bases between them. CDR3 bases: TGCGCCAGCAGCTTGCAGGGGCGGAACACTGAAGCTTTCTTT. This gives the protein CASSLQGRNTEAFF.

The chain carries TRBV6-1 and TRBJ1-5, with D maybe TRBD1 (6 bases). Germline lookup yields CDR1 MNHNS and CDR2 SASEGT. V was pared by 5 bases and J by 7 bases, with 12 bases between. There are 13 residues in the CDR3. CDR3 sequence (DNA): TGTGCCAGCAGTCCGCAGGGGAGACAGCCCCAGCATTTT. The encoded protein is CASSPQGRQPQHF.

This clone was found a few times. The gene calls are TRBV2 and TRBJ2-2; TRBD1 might be the D (6 bases). This CDR3 contains 18 residues. The V gene's germline CDR1 is SNHLY and CDR2 FYNNEI. Trimming pared 6 bases from V and 0 bases from J, leaving 20 bases between. The CDR3 reads CASSRSGHLTANTGELFF. CDR3 nucleotide sequence: TGTGCCAGCAGCCGTTCGGGACACTTGACCGCGAACACCGGGGAGCTGTTTTTT.

This clone has more than one count but fewer than ten. The chain employs TRBV5-4 and TRBJ2-7; 8 nucleotides align to TRBD2. The germline V gene has CDR1 SGHNT and CDR2 YYREEE (reference sequence). The CDR3 extends over 14 amino acids. Trimming cost V 3 bases and J 6 bases; bases outside gene matches: 8. CDR3 bases: TGTGCCAGCAGCTGGGAGCGGGGGAATGGCGAGCAGTACTTC. Residues: CASSWERGNGEQYF.

The chain links TRBV5-1 to TRBJ1-4, with D possibly TRBD1 on 6 matching bases. Trimming left V 5 bases short and J 5 bases short, with 13 bases between. Germline CDR1 and CDR2: SGHRS and YFSETQ. The CDR3 is 14 amino acids. The CDR3 is CASSLDSLNEKLFF. The CDR3 region has the DNA TGCGCCAGCAGTCTGGACAGTTTAAATGAAAAACTGTTTTTT. Full variable domain (missing parts from reference TRBV5-1 and TRBJ1-4): KAGVTQTPRYLIKTRGQQVTLSCSPISGHRSVSWYQQTPGQGLQFLFEYFSETQRNKGNFPGRFSGRQFSNSRSEMNVSTLELGDSALYLCASSLDSLNEKLFFGSGTQLSVL.

V gene TRBV9 combines with J gene TRBJ2-7, with 10 bases fitting TRBD1. The V gene end was trimmed by 1 base and the J gene end by 7 bases; junction bases not matched to a gene: 11. This CDR3 comprises 16 residues. In germline, CDR1 is SGDLS, CDR2 YYNGEE. CDR3 amino acids: CASSVFAGTGADEQYF. Here the CDR3 DNA reads TGTGCCAGCAGCGTATTTGCCGGGACAGGGGCGGATGAGCAGTACTTC.

This clone appeared a few times. The chain combines TRBV6-1 with TRBJ2-7, with 8 bases that match TRBD1. The germline CDR1 and CDR2 sequences are MNHNS and SASEGT. The J segment lost 2 bases and the V segment lost 3 bases, leaving 9 bases of the junction unmatched. The CDR3 is 16 amino acids. The CDR3 coding sequence is TGTGCCAGCAGTGATCTGGGGGCAGGGGGCACCTACGAGCAGTACTTC. Amino acids: CASSDLGAGGTYEQYF.